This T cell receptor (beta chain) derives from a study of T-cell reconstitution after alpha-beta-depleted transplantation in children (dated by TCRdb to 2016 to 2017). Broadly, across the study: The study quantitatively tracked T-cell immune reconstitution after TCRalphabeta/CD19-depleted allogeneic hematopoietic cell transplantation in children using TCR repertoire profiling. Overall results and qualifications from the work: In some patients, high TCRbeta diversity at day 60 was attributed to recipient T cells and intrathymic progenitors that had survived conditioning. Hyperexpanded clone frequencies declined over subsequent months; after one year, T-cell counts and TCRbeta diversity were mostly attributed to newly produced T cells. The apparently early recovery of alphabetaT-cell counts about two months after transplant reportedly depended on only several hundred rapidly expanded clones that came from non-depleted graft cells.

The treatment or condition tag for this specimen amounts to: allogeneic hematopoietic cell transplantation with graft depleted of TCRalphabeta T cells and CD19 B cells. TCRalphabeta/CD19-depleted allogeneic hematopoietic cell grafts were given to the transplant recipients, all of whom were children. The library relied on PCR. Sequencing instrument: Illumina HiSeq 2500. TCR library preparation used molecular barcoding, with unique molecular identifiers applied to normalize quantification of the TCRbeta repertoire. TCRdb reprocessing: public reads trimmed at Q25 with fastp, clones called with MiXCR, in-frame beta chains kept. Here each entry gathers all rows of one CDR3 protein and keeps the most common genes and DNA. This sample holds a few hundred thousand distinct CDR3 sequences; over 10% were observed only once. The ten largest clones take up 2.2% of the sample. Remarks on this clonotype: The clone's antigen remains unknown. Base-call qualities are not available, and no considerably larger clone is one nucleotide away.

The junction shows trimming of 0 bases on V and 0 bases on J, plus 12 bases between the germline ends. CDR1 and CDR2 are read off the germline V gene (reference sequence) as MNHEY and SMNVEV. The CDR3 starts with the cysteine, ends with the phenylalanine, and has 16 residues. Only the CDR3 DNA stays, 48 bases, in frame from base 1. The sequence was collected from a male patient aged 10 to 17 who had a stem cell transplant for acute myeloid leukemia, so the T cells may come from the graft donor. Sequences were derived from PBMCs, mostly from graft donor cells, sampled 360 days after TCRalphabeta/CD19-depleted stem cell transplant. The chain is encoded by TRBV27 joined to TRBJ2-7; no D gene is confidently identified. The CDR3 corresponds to CASSLSGLVSSYEQYF. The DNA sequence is TGTGCCAGCAGTTTATCCGGGCTAGTGAGCTCCTACGAGCAGTACTTC.